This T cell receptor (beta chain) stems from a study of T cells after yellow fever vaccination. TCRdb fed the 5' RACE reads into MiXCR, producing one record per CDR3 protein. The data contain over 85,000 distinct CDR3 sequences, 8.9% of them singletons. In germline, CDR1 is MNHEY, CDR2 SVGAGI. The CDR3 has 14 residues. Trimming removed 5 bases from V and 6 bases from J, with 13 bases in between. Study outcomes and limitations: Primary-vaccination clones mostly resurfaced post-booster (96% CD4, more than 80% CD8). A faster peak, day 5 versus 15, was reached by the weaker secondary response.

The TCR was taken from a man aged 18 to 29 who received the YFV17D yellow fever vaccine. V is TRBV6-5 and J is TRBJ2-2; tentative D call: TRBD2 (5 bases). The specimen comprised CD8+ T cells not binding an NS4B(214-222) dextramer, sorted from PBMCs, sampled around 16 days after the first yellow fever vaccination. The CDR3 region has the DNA TGTGCCAGCAGTACTAGTGGTGAAGCCGGGGAGCTGTTTTTT. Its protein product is CASSTSGEAGELFF.